The 5 T cell receptor beta chains below were found in one sample sequenced in a study of CD8+ T cells in alopecia areata. The treatment was: oral pan-JAK inhibitor, 5-10 mg twice daily. Sequencing relied on a cDNA template that was reverse transcribed from extracted RNA. Produced via immunoSEQ multiplex PCR; TCRdb's table is partial and in-frame only. This table has over 70,000 clones, around 61% appearing once. The specimen was CD8+ T cells sorted from blood, collected at week 24, from a patient treated with tofacitinib. The receptors come from a human donor with alopecia areata.

The sample holds a few counts of this clone. This chain uses TRBV5-4 with TRBJ2-1; D may be TRBD1 (6 bases). Germline assignment: CDR1 SGHNT and CDR2 YYREEE (reference sequence). The CDR3 loop spans 15 amino acids. The germline V and J ends were trimmed by 6 bases and 0 bases, with 13 bases remaining between them. This CDR3 reads CASNLGGSSYNEQFF. The CDR3 nucleotides are TGTGCCAGCAACCTAGGGGGAAGCTCCTACAATGAGCAGTTCTTC.

The chain joins TRBV4-2 to TRBJ1-1, with TRBD1 as a possible D gene (6 bases). Per the germline V gene, CDR1 is LGHNA and CDR2 is YNFKEQ. The CDR3 has 15 amino acids. Trimming cost V 0 bases and J 8 bases, with 16 bases left between them. The CDR3 sequence is CASSQDMVRGGEAFF. In nucleotides, the CDR3 is TGTGCCAGCAGCCAAGATATGGTCAGGGGTGGAGAAGCTTTCTTT.

V gene TRBV7-9 combines with J gene TRBJ2-1, with unresolved D. The CDR3 has 13 residues. From germline, CDR1 is SEHNR and CDR2 FQNEAQ (reference sequence). Deletions cut 5 bases from V and 6 bases from J, with 11 bases between. CDR3 coding DNA: TGTGCCAGCAGCCCCCGGACCGGCAATGAGCAGTTCTTC. Encoded protein: CASSPRTGNEQFF.

This clone turned up a few times. The chain links TRBV27 to TRBJ2-7; D not resolved. Germline CDR1 reads MNHEY; CDR2 reads SMNVEV (reference sequence). This CDR3 is 14 amino acids long. Trimming removed 3 bases from V and 2 bases from J, with 11 bases in between. The CDR3 spells CASSFSGGTYEQYF. CDR3 in DNA: TGTGCCAGCAGTTTCAGTGGTGGAACCTACGAGCAGTACTTC.

The rearrangement links TRBV2 to TRBJ2-4; 7 positions match TRBD1. The CDR3 runs to 16 residues. Per germline, CDR1 SNHLY and CDR2 FYNNEI. V shed 3 bases, J shed 5 bases, and the junction held 10 bases outside the gene matches. CDR3 amino acids: CASSDYRGPGENIQYF. DNA for the CDR3: TGTGCCAGCAGTGATTACAGGGGCCCGGGCGAAAACATTCAGTACTTC.